These T cell receptor beta chains were read from a single sample in a study of blood T cells in healthy people across ages. TCRdb re-called the 5' RACE reads through MiXCR, storing one row per CDR3 protein. Of 1.5 million to 1.9 million distinct CDR3 sequences listed, roughly two fifths are singletons. The sequencing sample was made of blood. The receptors were gathered from a woman under 30 in good health. Both conserved end residues are part of each CDR3. The D gene is left open where the match is weak. Only part of the rows carry a size: once, few, many, or a class if the clone is expanded.

>NA|TRBJ2-1|NA|TRBV6-1
CASSEGLPWGYNEQFF
TGTGCCAGCAGTGAGGGACTCCCATGGGGATACAATGAGCAGTTCTTC
>few|TRBJ2-1|TRBD2|TRBV24-1
CATSDRTSANEQFF
TGTGCCACCAGTGATAGGACTAGCGCAAATGAGCAGTTCTTC
>NA|TRBJ2-7|NA|TRBV20-1
CSARDGSGPGYEQYF
TGCAGTGCTAGAGATGGGTCAGGGCCCGGGTACGAGCAGTACTTC
>few|TRBJ2-1|NA|TRBV11-2
CASSLVQGDNEQFF
TGTGCCAGCAGCTTAGTCCAGGGTGATAATGAGCAGTTCTTC
>few|TRBJ1-1|NA|TRBV6-5
CASTRLWKKNTEAFF
TGTGCCAGCACTCGTTTATGGAAGAAGAACACTGAAGCTTTCTTT
>few|TRBJ2-7|NA|TRBV29-1
CSADRRGRNGQYF
TGCAGCGCCGATCGGCGGGGACGAAATGGGCAGTACTTC
>once|TRBJ1-2|NA|TRBV9
CASSGGTQKGYGYTF
TGTGCCAGCAGCGGCGGGACACAAAAAGGGTATGGCTACACCTTC
>few|TRBJ1-5|NA|TRBV6-1
CASSPRWSPTGVVPQHF
TGTGCCAGCAGTCCCCGTTGGAGCCCGACGGGGGTCGTGCCCCAGCATTTT
>few|TRBJ2-2|NA|TRBV9
CASSVRIQLTNTGELFF
TGTGCCAGCAGCGTAAGGATCCAGCTTACGAACACCGGGGAGCTGTTTTTT
>NA|TRBJ2-1|NA|TRBV6-4
CASSVSGLYNEQFF
TGTGCCAGCAGTGTGTCGGGACTTTACAATGAGCAGTTCTTC
>NA|TRBJ2-5|NA|TRBV9
CASSPLGAVTYNEQYF
TGTGCCAGCAGCCCTTTGGGAGCTGTTACCTACAATGAGCAGTACTTC
>NA|TRBJ1-4|TRBD1|TRBV7-2
CASSPLTGSVEKLFF
TGTGCCAGCAGCCCATTGACAGGGTCCGTTGAAAAACTGTTTTTT
>NA|TRBJ2-7|NA|TRBV6-5
CASSYSSLGVYEQYF
TGTGCCAGCAGTTACTCGAGTCTAGGGGTTTACGAGCAGTACTTC
>few|TRBJ2-1|TRBD2|TRBV28
CASTAGVSYNEQFF
TGTGCCAGCACCGCGGGAGTTTCCTACAATGAGCAGTTCTTC
>NA|TRBJ1-2|TRBD1|TRBV4-3
CASSQEPRGQSLYGYTF
TGCGCCAGCAGCCAAGAGCCTAGGGGACAGTCACTTTATGGCTACACCTTC